This TCR beta chain was recovered during a study of T cells after yellow fever vaccination. Study conclusions and caveats: Weaker in magnitude, the secondary response showed a faster peak on day 5 versus 15. A large majority of primary-vaccination clones showed up again after the booster (about 96% CD4, about 90% CD8).

V shed 7 bases and J shed 7 bases, with 23 bases lying between them. CDR3 length equals 16 residues. MiXCR, applied by TCRdb to the 5' RACE reads, yields one record per CDR3 protein. This sample has 300,000 to 450,000 distinct CDR3 sequences, with more than 5.5% found just once. This clonotype was recorded a few times. As yet, its antigen is unknown. This chain connects TRBV12-3 or TRBV12-4 to TRBJ2-1; possibly TRBD1 or TRBD2 for D (6 bases each). The sequenced sample was PBMCs, obtained 5 days after the yellow fever booster vaccination. The TCR originated in a man in his thirties or forties who received the YFV17D yellow fever vaccine. CDR3 in DNA: TGTGCCAGCAAGGTCACGGGGGACACCTTGGGAAATGAGCAGTTCTTC. Translated, it gives CASKVTGDTLGNEQFF.